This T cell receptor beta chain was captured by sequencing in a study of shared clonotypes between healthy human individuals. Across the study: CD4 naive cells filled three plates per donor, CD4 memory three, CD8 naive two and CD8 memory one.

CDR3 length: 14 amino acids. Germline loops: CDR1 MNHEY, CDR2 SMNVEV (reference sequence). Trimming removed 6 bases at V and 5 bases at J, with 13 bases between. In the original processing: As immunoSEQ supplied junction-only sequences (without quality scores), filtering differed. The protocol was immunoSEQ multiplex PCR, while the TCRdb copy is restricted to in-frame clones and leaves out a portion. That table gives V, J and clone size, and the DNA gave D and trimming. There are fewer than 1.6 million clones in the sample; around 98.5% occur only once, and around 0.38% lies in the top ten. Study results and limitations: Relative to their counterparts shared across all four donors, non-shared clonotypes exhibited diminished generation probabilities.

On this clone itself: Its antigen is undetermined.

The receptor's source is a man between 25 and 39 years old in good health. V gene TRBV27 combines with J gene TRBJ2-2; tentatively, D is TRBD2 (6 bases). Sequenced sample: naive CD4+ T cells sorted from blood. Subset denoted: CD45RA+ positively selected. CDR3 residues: CASRSGDRTGELFF. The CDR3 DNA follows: TGTGCCAGCAGGTCGGGAGATAGGACCGGGGAGCTGTTTTTT.